This passage covers 5 T cell receptor beta chains from one sample sequenced in a study of blood T cells in healthy people across ages. A sample-barcoded 5' primer and a J-beta primer mix were used in a second PCR of about 7 to 12 cycles. TCRdb used MiXCR to reprocess the 5' RACE reads, holding one entry per CDR3 protein. The sample shows fewer than 750,000 distinct CDR3 sequences, around 50% of them seen only once. The sample consisted of blood. Every receptor here comes from a man older than 75 in good health.

The rearrangement joins TRBV5-1 to TRBJ2-7; the D gene is possibly TRBD2 (6 bases). Germline CDR1 SGHRS, CDR2 YFSETQ. V was pared by 4 bases and J by 0 bases, with 20 bases between. There are 17 residues in the CDR3. The CDR3 is CASSPVPGLSSSYEQYF. The CDR3, as DNA: TGCGCCAGCAGCCCGGTCCCGGGACTTTCGAGCTCCTACGAGCAGTACTTC.

The CDR3 sequence is CSANPETGTDTQYF. Here the CDR3 DNA reads TGCAGTGCTAACCCCGAGACGGGCACAGATACGCAGTATTTT. The V call is TRBV20-1, the J call TRBJ2-3; no definite D call. Germline values: CDR1 DFQATT, CDR2 SNEGSKA (reference sequence). V was clipped by 4 bases and J by 1 base, with 12 bases between them. The CDR3 spans 14 residues.

This clonotype came up many times. The rearrangement uses TRBV7-9 and TRBJ2-5; D not certain. Per germline, CDR1 SEHNR and CDR2 FQNEAQ (reference sequence). The CDR3 consists of 13 residues. Trimming left V 4 bases short and J 0 bases short, with 6 bases between. The CDR3 is CASSSNNQETQYF. The CDR3 bases are TGTGCCAGCAGCTCCAACAACCAAGAGACCCAGTACTTC.

The chain is built from TRBV28 and TRBJ2-4; the D gene could be TRBD1 or TRBD2 (5 bases each). Trimming shortened V by 5 bases and J by 6 bases, and 14 bases separated the two germline ends. The CDR3 runs to 14 residues. Germline V gives CDR1 MDHEN, CDR2 SYDVKM. The DNA for the CDR3 is TGTGCCAGCAGTCCCCCCGGGGCCGGAAACATTCAGTACTTC. Amino acids: CASSPPGAGNIQYF.

A few counts support this clonotype. The chain employs TRBV29-1 and TRBJ2-1; TRBD2 matches at 7 bases. CDR1 and CDR2 from the germline V gene are SQVTM and ANQGSEA. The trim removed 6 bases at V and 7 bases at J, leaving 12 bases unmatched. The CDR3 spans 14 residues. CDR3 sequence: CSVSTSALGNEQFF. CDR3 coding DNA: TGCAGCGTCTCTACTAGCGCCTTGGGGAATGAGCAGTTCTTC.